Listed below are T cell receptor beta chains from one sample, sequenced in a study of T-cell memory formation after mild COVID-19. TCRdb re-called the 5' RACE reads through MiXCR, storing one row per CDR3 protein. The data show roughly 500,000 distinct CDR3 sequences, with 20% seen just once and roughly an eighth held by the top ten. Material: PBMCs or a T cell subset sorted from them (not recorded which). Every receptor here comes from an adult woman who had mild COVID-19 (a few samples of this study predate the infection). Cell type and time point are not known. The CDR3 runs from the conserved cysteine through the conserved F or W. Each record gives: J gene, V gene, clone size, D gene, CDR3 protein, CDR3 DNA. D genes are given only for firm matches. The size field is filled for only some rows; it gives once, few, many or a size class.

J: TRBJ2-2; V: TRBV29-1; size: few; D: -; CDR3: CSLREDANTGELFF; DNA: TGCAGCTTGAGAGAAGACGCGAACACCGGGGAGCTGTTTTTT
J: TRBJ2-2; V: TRBV5-1; size: -; D: -; CDR3: CASSPRTENTGELFF; DNA: TGCGCCAGCAGCCCACGGACAGAGAACACCGGGGAGCTGTTTTTT
J: TRBJ2-5; V: TRBV20-1; size: few; D: -; CDR3: CSARGGLTKTQYF; DNA: TGCAGTGCTAGAGGAGGACTCACAAAGACCCAGTACTTC
J: TRBJ1-1; V: TRBV5-1; size: -; D: -; CDR3: CASSTLGGALGAEAFF; DNA: TGCGCCAGCAGCACACTGGGGGGAGCCTTGGGGGCTGAAGCTTTCTTT
J: TRBJ2-7; V: TRBV3-1; size: few; D: TRBD2; CDR3: CASSQGSGGAFYEQYF; DNA: TGTGCCAGCAGCCAGGGTAGCGGGGGGGCCTTCTACGAGCAGTACTTC
J: TRBJ2-7; V: TRBV9; size: -; D: -; CDR3: CASSPEGGNEQYF; DNA: TGTGCCAGCAGCCCCGAGGGGGGGAACGAGCAGTACTTC
J: TRBJ1-1; V: TRBV5-1; size: few; D: -; CDR3: CASSSSDRNWAAFF; DNA: TGCGCCAGCAGCTCCTCAGACAGGAATTGGGCAGCTTTCTTT
J: TRBJ2-1; V: TRBV7-9; size: -; D: -; CDR3: CASSLTGFHEQFF; DNA: TGTGCCAGCAGTTTAACAGGGTTTCATGAGCAGTTCTTC
J: TRBJ2-7; V: TRBV7-9; size: few; D: -; CDR3: CASSSDSGNYEQYF; DNA: TGTGCCAGCAGCTCAGATTCGGGTAATTACGAGCAGTACTTC
J: TRBJ2-7; V: TRBV28; size: few; D: TRBD2; CDR3: CASSPPGLIHPGGNEQYF; DNA: TGTGCCAGCAGTCCACCGGGACTCATACATCCGGGGGGGAACGAGCAGTACTTC
J: TRBJ2-5; V: TRBV12-3/TRBV12-4; size: -; D: -; CDR3: CASSTIQRETQYF; DNA: TGTGCCAGCAGTACTATACAGAGGGAGACCCAGTACTTC
J: TRBJ2-7; V: TRBV7-8; size: -; D: TRBD2; CDR3: CASTSGLAGHEQYF; DNA: TGTGCCAGCACATCAGGACTAGCGGGTCACGAGCAGTACTTC
J: TRBJ2-5; V: TRBV9; size: -; D: TRBD2; CDR3: CASSVTSGSAGETQYF; DNA: TGTGCCAGCAGCGTCACTAGCGGGAGCGCGGGAGAGACCCAGTACTTC
J: TRBJ1-6; V: TRBV20-1; size: few; D: -; CDR3: CSARDTAGSPLHF; DNA: TGCAGTGCTAGAGATACGGCAGGTTCACCCCTCCACTTT
J: TRBJ2-3; V: TRBV24-1; size: -; D: -; CDR3: CATSPSGSTRTQYF; DNA: TGTGCCACCAGTCCAAGCGGATCCACCCGTACGCAGTATTTT
J: TRBJ2-7; V: TRBV5-1; size: many; D: -; CDR3: CASSYNKQEQYF; DNA: TGCGCCAGCAGCTACAACAAACAGGAGCAGTACTTC
J: TRBJ2-7; V: TRBV29-1; size: few; D: -; CDR3: CSVWDIDYEQYF; DNA: TGCAGCGTTTGGGACATCGACTACGAGCAGTACTTC
J: TRBJ2-3; V: TRBV14; size: few; D: -; CDR3: CASSQGSGSGQYF; DNA: TGTGCCAGCAGCCAAGGTTCAGGGTCGGGGCAGTATTTT
J: TRBJ2-6; V: TRBV5-1; size: -; D: TRBD2; CDR3: CASSLGAGDISGANVLTF; DNA: TGCGCCAGCAGCTTGGGAGCGGGGGATATTTCTGGGGCCAACGTCCTGACTTTC
J: TRBJ2-1; V: TRBV29-1; size: few; D: -; CDR3: CSVQLRDRSYNEQFF; DNA: TGCAGCGTCCAACTCCGCGACCGCTCCTACAATGAGCAGTTCTTC
J: TRBJ2-1; V: TRBV5-1; size: -; D: -; CDR3: CASSGSNYNEQFF; DNA: TGCGCCAGCAGCGGAAGTAACTACAATGAGCAGTTCTTC
J: TRBJ1-2; V: TRBV20-1; size: few; D: -; CDR3: CSAGLGYYGYTF; DNA: TGCAGTGCTGGACTTGGATATTATGGCTACACCTTC
J: TRBJ2-7; V: TRBV20-1; size: -; D: -; CDR3: CSARDLGNSYEQYF; DNA: TGCAGTGCTAGAGATTTGGGGAACTCCTACGAGCAGTACTTC
J: TRBJ1-2; V: TRBV12-3/TRBV12-4; size: -; D: -; CDR3: CASSKARDGYTF; DNA: TGTGCCAGCAGTAAAGCCAGGGATGGCTACACCTTC